The 12 T cell receptor beta chains given below trace back to one sample, sequenced in a study of PD-1 blockade in classical Hodgkin lymphoma. Sequencing was performed with immunoSEQ multiplex PCR; in TCRdb, only in-frame clones are kept and a portion is missing. This sample has 8,000 to 8,500 clones, with about four fifths found just once. Indicated time point: cycle 4 day 1 (C4D1), after five to seven weeks of nivolumab. All patients relapsed after autologous stem cell transplantation, and brentuximab vedotin exposure varied. Magnetic negative selection, applied to thawed PBMCs, was used to isolate the CD8+ T cells. The sample consisted of CD8+ T cells from blood, taken before the fourth cycle of nivolumab. Receptors originate from a human donor with classical Hodgkin lymphoma.

This CDR3 reads CAGRRTGGDTQYF. The CDR3 region has the DNA TGTGCCGGCCGAAGGACAGGGGGCGATACGCAGTATTTT. The J gene is TRBJ2-3, the V gene TRBV2; 11 bases map to TRBD1. Germline loops: CDR1 SNHLY, CDR2 FYNNEI. V dropped 11 bases and J dropped 6; count of bases not matched to a gene: 7. The CDR3 length is 13 residues.

The J gene is TRBJ1-3, the V gene TRBV9; D may be TRBD1 (5 bases). CDR3 length: 16 amino acids. Germline values: CDR1 SGDLS, CDR2 YYNGEE. The V end was cut by 4 bases, the J end by 0 bases, with 14 bases between. CDR3 protein: CASSTLQVFSGNTIYF. CDR3 sequence (DNA): TGTGCCAGCAGCACTTTACAGGTCTTCTCTGGAAACACCATATATTTT.

The chain links TRBV28 to TRBJ1-2; tentative D call: TRBD1 (5 bases). With 5 bases removed from V and 7 bases from J, the gap between germline ends came to 20 bases. This CDR3 comprises 15 residues. CDR1 is MDHEN and CDR2 is SYDVKM in the germline V gene. The CDR3 is CASSPPPDSSFGYTF. DNA of the CDR3: TGTGCCAGCAGTCCGCCACCAGACAGCTCTTTTGGCTACACCTTC.

This chain joins TRBV27 and TRBJ1-2; 8 bases map to TRBD1. The CDR3 runs 13 residues. V gave up 4 bases and J gave up 7 bases; unmatched junction bases: 5. Germline-derived CDR1 and CDR2 are MNHEY and SMNVEV (reference sequence). The CDR3 DNA follows: TGTGCCAGCAGTTCGTGGACAGGGATTGGCTACACCTTC. Protein sequence: CASSSWTGIGYTF.

The chain recombines TRBV30 with TRBJ1-1; 8 bases agree with TRBD1. V gave up 5 bases and J gave up 5 bases; unmatched junction bases: 10. CDR1 and CDR2 from the germline V gene are GTSNPN and SVGIG (reference sequence). The CDR3 runs 14 residues. This chain's CDR3 is CAWYSGTGDTEAFF. DNA for the CDR3: TGTGCCTGGTACTCCGGGACAGGAGATACTGAAGCTTTCTTT.

This chain links TRBV5-6 with TRBJ2-7, with a weak D call TRBD2 (6 bases). The CDR3 totals 12 residues. The germline V gene encodes CDR1 SGHDT and CDR2 YYEEEE. Trimming left V 3 bases short and J 9 bases short, with 13 bases between. CDR3 residues: CASSSPVGGQYF. DNA for the CDR3: TGTGCCAGCAGCTCCCCGGTCGGGGGGCAGTACTTC.

The chain has TRBV18 and TRBJ1-1; D unresolved. V was shortened by 3 bases and J by 5 bases, with 10 bases between the two germline ends. Germline CDR1 and CDR2: KGHSH and LQKENI. This CDR3 comprises 13 residues. The CDR3 coding sequence is TGTGCCAGCTCACCCCCTGCGGATACTGAAGCTTTCTTT. Amino acid sequence: CASSPPADTEAFF.

The chain employs TRBV5-4 and TRBJ2-5; D might be TRBD1 or TRBD2, each matching 6 bases. The CDR3 sequence is 14 residues long. CDR1 and CDR2 (germline): SGHNT, YYREEE (reference sequence). V was clipped by 4 bases and J by 1 base, with 11 bases between them. The CDR3: CASSPRGPQETQYF. The CDR3, as DNA: TGTGCCAGCAGCCCCCGGGGGCCCCAAGAGACCCAGTACTTC.

The CDR3 region has the DNA TGTGCCAGCAGCTTAACCCCCAGGAGCTCCTACGAGCAGTACTTC. Encoded protein: CASSLTPRSSYEQYF. The chain combines TRBV7-7 with TRBJ2-7; D is unclear. Germline CDR1 and CDR2: SSHAT and FNYEAQ (reference sequence). Trimming took off 2 bases at V and 0 bases at J, with 11 bases between the two ends. CDR3 length: 15 residues.

This CDR3 is CASSPRGRGGPNTGELFF. The CDR3 DNA reads TGCGCCAGCAGCCCCCGGGGACGGGGGGGCCCGAACACCGGGGAGCTGTTTTTT. The rearrangement joins TRBV4-1 to TRBJ2-2; 8 bases map to TRBD2. Trimming at V came to 4 bases and at J to 0 bases, leaving 10 bases not matched to a gene. The CDR3 has 18 residues. Germline V lookup: CDR1 MGHRA, CDR2 YSYEKL.

The genes are TRBV2 and TRBJ2-5; 8 bases fit TRBD2. The V gene end was trimmed by 4 bases and the J gene end by 3 bases; junction bases not matched to a gene: 4. Germline values: CDR1 SNHLY, CDR2 FYNNEI. The CDR3 has 14 amino acids. The CDR3 sequence is CASSGKTSEETQYF. The CDR3 nucleotides are TGTGCCAGCAGTGGTAAGACTAGCGAAGAGACCCAGTACTTC.

This clone was observed a single time. The chain employs TRBV9 and TRBJ2-5, with unresolved D. The CDR3 sequence is 15 residues long. Germline loops: CDR1 SGDLS, CDR2 YYNGEE. Trimming removed 4 bases at V and 1 base at J, with 14 bases between. The CDR3 loop reads CASSPLGRPQETQYF. The CDR3, as DNA: TGTGCCAGCAGCCCCCTAGGCAGGCCCCAAGAGACCCAGTACTTC.